This TCR beta chain was identified in a study of CD8+CD57+ T cells in acquired aplastic anemia. General study findings and limits: Patients and controls were not found to differ significantly in CD8+ Simpson's diversity.

In germline, CDR1 is DFQATT, CDR2 SNEGSKA (reference sequence). The ends were cut back, 4 bases at V and 9 bases at J, with 13 bases in the middle. The CDR3 consists of 12 residues. Researchers used genomic DNA as the template to profile TCR beta VDJ and CDR3. TCRdb itself ran the reads through MiXCR, one entry per CDR3 protein. The sample lists more than 100,000 distinct CDR3 sequences, about 48% occurring once. This clonotype is a singleton in its sample. Its specificity is unknown. The sequence was obtained from a human donor in good health, serving as a control. The material sequenced was sorted CD4+, CD8+, or CD8+CD57+ T cells (not recorded which) from PBMCs. The J gene is TRBJ2-1, the V gene TRBV20-1, with D perhaps TRBD2 (5 bases). The CDR3 here is CSAIQASREQFF. For the CDR3, the DNA is TGCAGTGCTATACAAGCTAGCCGTGAGCAGTTCTTC.